This is a list of T cell receptor beta chains from one sample in a study of Graves' ophthalmopathy and Graves' hyperthyroidism. MiXCR was run by TCRdb on the multiplex PCR reads, yielding one entry per CDR3 protein. The data hold 400,000 to 450,000 distinct CDR3 sequences, with about 21% observed a single time. The source material was peripheral blood. These receptors were obtained from a woman in her late teens or twenties with stable Graves' hyperthyroidism. CDR3s include the opening cysteine and the closing phenylalanine or tryptophan. A D gene is named only where the DNA matches it firmly. Only some rows state a clone size, as once, few, many or a class for expanded clones.

18 | many | - | TRBJ1-5 | TRBV6-5 | CASSYSIPVTGGGQPQHF | TGTGCCAGCAGTTACTCGATACCTGTAACTGGAGGGGGTCAGCCCCAGCATTTT
15 | - | TRBD1 | TRBJ2-5 | TRBV15 | CATSREGTGQETQYF | TGTGCCACCAGCAGAGAGGGGACAGGGCAAGAGACCCAGTACTTC
13 | many | - | TRBJ1-5 | TRBV7-2 | CASSWGVAQPQHF | TGTGCCAGCAGCTGGGGTGTAGCACAGCCCCAGCATTTT
16 | few | TRBD1 | TRBJ2-7 | TRBV11-2 | CASSWFPGQGPHEQYF | TGTGCCAGCAGCTGGTTCCCGGGACAGGGTCCACACGAGCAGTACTTC
17 | - | - | TRBJ2-7 | TRBV5-1 | CASSPAGRGTTIYEQYF | TGCGCCAGCAGCCCGGCTGGGCGCGGGACAACGATCTACGAGCAGTACTTC
11 | - | - | TRBJ1-1 | TRBV11-3 | CASSLYAEAFF | TGTGCCAGCAGCTTATACGCTGAAGCTTTCTTT
13 | - | - | TRBJ1-2 | TRBV9 | CASSVAGNYGYTF | TGTGCCAGCAGCGTAGCAGGGAACTATGGCTACACCTTC
12 | many | TRBD2 | TRBJ2-5 | TRBV2 | CASSGGGETQYF | TGTGCCAGCAGTGGCGGGGGAGAGACCCAGTACTTC
13 | few | - | TRBJ1-5 | TRBV7-3 | CASSLNPDQPQHF | TGTGCCAGCAGCTTAAACCCTGATCAGCCCCAGCATTTT
13 | - | TRBD1 | TRBJ2-5 | TRBV27 | CASKRQGSETQYF | TGTGCCAGCAAACGACAGGGGAGTGAGACCCAGTACTTC
13 | few | - | TRBJ1-3 | TRBV27 | CASSFQGGNTIYF | TGTGCCAGCAGTTTCCAGGGTGGAAACACCATATATTTT
14 | many | - | TRBJ2-6 | TRBV6-5 | CASVRVAGANVLTF | TGTGCCAGTGTCAGGGTCGCTGGGGCCAACGTCCTGACTTTC
14 | many | - | TRBJ2-1 | TRBV12-3/TRBV12-4 | CASNPGVSYNEQFF | TGTGCCAGCAACCCCGGCGTATCCTACAATGAGCAGTTCTTC
15 | - | - | TRBJ1-2 | TRBV15 | CATSRDQTRNYGYTF | TGTGCCACCAGCAGAGATCAGACACGTAACTATGGCTACACCTTC
18 | many | - | TRBJ1-3 | TRBV7-6 | CASSAGTGAYRSGNTIYF | TGTGCCAGCAGCGCAGGAACCGGGGCCTACCGCTCTGGAAACACCATATATTTT
14 | - | - | TRBJ2-2 | TRBV11-1 | CASREMGNAGELFF | TGTGCCAGCAGAGAGATGGGGAACGCCGGGGAGCTGTTTTTT
14 | once | - | TRBJ1-1 | TRBV6-1 | CASRNGEVNTEAFF | TGTGCCAGCAGGAACGGGGAAGTGAACACTGAAGCTTTCTTT
14 | many | - | TRBJ1-6 | TRBV6-5 | CASSYSDTNSPLHF | TGTGCCAGCAGTTACTCGGACACGAATTCACCCCTCCACTTT
19 | many | - | TRBJ1-5 | TRBV12-5 | CASGLVLPQGYLSNQPQHF | TGTGCTAGTGGTTTGGTACTACCCCAGGGGTACCTTAGCAATCAGCCCCAGCATTTT
17 | many | TRBD1 | TRBJ2-6 | TRBV28 | CASSPGTGYSGANVLTF | TGTGCCAGCAGCCCTGGGACAGGGTACTCTGGGGCCAACGTCCTGACTTTC
13 | many | - | TRBJ1-1 | TRBV5-1 | CATSLAVAGEAFF | TGCGCCACCTCCCTCGCAGTGGCCGGTGAAGCTTTCTTT
18 | - | TRBD1 | TRBJ2-2 | TRBV4-2 | CASSQGGGTGVYTGELFF | TGTGCCAGCAGCCAAGGGGGAGGGACAGGGGTTTATACCGGGGAGCTGTTTTTT
17 | many | TRBD2 | TRBJ2-7 | TRBV15 | CATSRVRLAGALSEQYF | TGTGCCACCAGCAGAGTTCGACTAGCGGGAGCTCTGAGCGAGCAGTACTTC
20 | many | TRBD2 | TRBJ2-7 | TRBV13 | CASSPERQGEISGMEYEQYF | TGTGCCAGCAGCCCCGAGAGGCAAGGGGAGATTAGCGGGATGGAATACGAGCAGTACTTC
16 | - | - | TRBJ2-7 | TRBV5-1 | CASCLAGAVIYYEQYF | TGCGCCAGCTGCTTGGCAGGGGCCGTAATTTACTACGAGCAGTACTTC
14 | - | - | TRBJ2-2 | TRBV20-1 | CSATRDTATGELFF | TGCAGTGCCACTCGGGACACCGCCACCGGGGAGCTGTTTTTT
12 | many | - | TRBJ2-7 | TRBV12-5 | CASGSGALEQYF | TGTGCTAGTGGTTCCGGGGCTCTCGAGCAGTACTTC
15 | many | - | TRBJ2-3 | TRBV11-1 | CASSAPGHPTDTQYF | TGTGCCAGCAGCGCCCCGGGACATCCCACAGATACGCAGTATTTT
15 | many | TRBD1 | TRBJ1-2 | TRBV29-1 | CSVEGQGGGYYGYTF | TGCAGCGTTGAAGGTCAGGGAGGGGGCTACTATGGCTACACCTTC
14 | many | TRBD2 | TRBJ2-7 | TRBV6-2/TRBV6-3 | CASRGLAGGYEQYF | TGTGCCAGCAGGGGGCTAGCGGGAGGTTACGAGCAGTACTTC
15 | - | - | TRBJ1-1 | TRBV6-5 | CASSYSTVMNTEAFF | TGTGCCAGCAGTTACTCGACGGTCATGAACACTGAAGCTTTCTTT
20 | many | TRBD2 | TRBJ2-6 | TRBV9 | CASSVSLTSGRSGGANVLTF | TGTGCCAGCAGCGTATCCCTGACTAGCGGGAGATCGGGTGGGGCCAACGTCCTGACTTTC
14 | many | - | TRBJ2-7 | TRBV20-1 | CRDDCSPGTYEQYF | TGCAGGGACGACTGTTCCCCCGGGACCTACGAGCAGTACTTC
14 | many | - | TRBJ2-5 | TRBV24-1 | CATSEAGFQETQYF | TGTGCCACCAGTGAGGCCGGGTTCCAAGAGACCCAGTACTTC
13 | many | - | TRBJ2-5 | TRBV6-5 | CASSYSALETQYF | TGTGCCAGCAGTTACTCGGCCCTAGAGACCCAGTACTTC
15 | - | - | TRBJ2-7 | TRBV11-2 | CASMGSLREIYEQYF | TGTGCCAGCATGGGTAGCTTGAGGGAGATCTACGAGCAGTACTTC
17 | many | - | TRBJ2-4 | TRBV7-2 | CASSPGVDHRGLNIKYF | TGTGCCAGCAGCCCTGGGGTAGACCACCGGGGTTTAAACATTAAGTACTTC
12 | many | - | TRBJ1-2 | TRBV29-1 | CSVEEGGEGYTF | TGCAGCGTTGAAGAGGGGGGCGAAGGCTACACCTTC
12 | many | - | TRBJ1-2 | TRBV13 | CASSLEDYGYTF | TGTGCCAGCAGCTTGGAGGACTATGGCTACACCTTC
14 | many | TRBD1 | TRBJ2-7 | TRBV20-1 | CSTGTGLNSYEQYF | TGCAGTACGGGGACAGGCCTGAACTCCTACGAGCAGTACTTC
17 | few | - | TRBJ2-7 | TRBV4-1 | CASSQDWRKGRTYEQYF | TGCGCCAGCAGCCAAGACTGGCGGAAGGGGCGCACCTACGAGCAGTACTTC
13 | many | - | TRBJ1-2 | TRBV19 | CASIGQTIYGYTF | TGTGCCAGTATCGGCCAGACCATCTATGGCTACACCTTC
15 | many | TRBD2 | TRBJ2-7 | TRBV15 | CATSREREGSYEQYF | TGTGCCACCAGCAGAGAGCGGGAGGGCTCCTACGAGCAGTACTTC
20 | many | TRBD1 | TRBJ2-7 | TRBV12-3/TRBV12-4 | CASSLANSPKGDRGFYEQYF | TGTGCCAGCAGTTTAGCGAATAGTCCCAAGGGGGACAGAGGATTTTACGAGCAGTACTTC
13 | many | TRBD1 | TRBJ2-2 | TRBV24-1 | CATGSGGVGELFF | TGTGCCACCGGTTCAGGGGGTGTCGGGGAGCTGTTTTTT
18 | many | TRBD1 | TRBJ2-4 | TRBV12-3/TRBV12-4 | CASSLAPITDRGGNIKYF | TGTGCCAGCAGTTTAGCCCCCATCACTGACAGGGGCGGAAACATTAAGTACTTC
18 | - | TRBD2 | TRBJ2-7 | TRBV5-1 | CARSLEGLAGEFSYEQYF | TGCGCCAGGAGCTTGGAGGGACTAGCAGGAGAGTTCTCCTACGAGCAGTACTTC
14 | - | TRBD1 | TRBJ1-5 | TRBV6-2/TRBV6-3 | CAVRRQGWNQPQHF | TGTGCCGTACGAAGACAGGGGTGGAATCAGCCCCAGCATTTT
12 | many | - | TRBJ1-3 | TRBV6-2/TRBV6-3 | CASRSAGNTIYF | TGTGCCAGCAGGAGCGCTGGAAACACCATATATTTT
16 | many | TRBD2 | TRBJ2-2 | TRBV28 | CASSSGGGWNTGELFF | TGTGCCAGCAGTTCCGGGGGGGGCTGGAACACCGGGGAGCTGTTTTTT
13 | - | - | TRBJ1-1 | TRBV12-3/TRBV12-4 | CASTQVAGSQAFF | TGTGCCAGCACCCAGGTGGCAGGTAGTCAGGCTTTCTTT
14 | many | TRBD2 | TRBJ2-5 | TRBV5-1 | CASSLLGLQETQYF | TGCGCCAGCAGCTTACTGGGACTACAAGAGACCCAGTACTTC
15 | - | - | TRBJ2-7 | TRBV29-1 | CSVELRGRSSYEQYF | TGCAGCGTTGAATTGCGCGGAAGGAGCTCCTACGAGCAGTACTTC
14 | medium-sized | - | TRBJ1-2 | TRBV25-1 | CASSSSLGPGGYTF | TGTGCCAGCAGCTCCAGTCTTGGGCCGGGTGGCTACACCTTC